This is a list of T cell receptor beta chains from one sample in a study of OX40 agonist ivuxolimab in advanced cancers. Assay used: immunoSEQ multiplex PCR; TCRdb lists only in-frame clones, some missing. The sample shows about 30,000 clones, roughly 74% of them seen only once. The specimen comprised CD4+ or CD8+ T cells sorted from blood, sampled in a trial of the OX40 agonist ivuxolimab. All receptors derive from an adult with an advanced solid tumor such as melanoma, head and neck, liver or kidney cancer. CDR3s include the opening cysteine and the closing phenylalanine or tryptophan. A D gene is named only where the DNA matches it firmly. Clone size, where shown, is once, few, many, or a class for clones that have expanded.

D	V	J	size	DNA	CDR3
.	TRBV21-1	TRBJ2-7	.	TGTGCCAGCAGCGAAGTAACGTACGAGCAGTACTTC	CASSEVTYEQYF
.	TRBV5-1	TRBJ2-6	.	TGCGCCAGCAGCCCCCGCCCCGCAGACTCTGGGGCCAACGTCCTGACTTTC	CASSPRPADSGANVLTF
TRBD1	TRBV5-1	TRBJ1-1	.	TGCGCCAGCAGCTCTGACAGGGGGCAAACTGAAGCTTTCTTT	CASSSDRGQTEAFF
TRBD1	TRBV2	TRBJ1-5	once	TGTGCCAGCAGTGGGGACAGACATAGCAATCAGCCCCAGCATTTT	CASSGDRHSNQPQHF
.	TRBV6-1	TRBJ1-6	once	TGTGCCAGCAGTGAAAAGGGGGATTCACCCCTCCACTTT	CASSEKGDSPLHF
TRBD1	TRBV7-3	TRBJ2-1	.	TGTGCCAGCAGCTACGGGACAGGCGACAATGAGCAGTTCTTC	CASSYGTGDNEQFF
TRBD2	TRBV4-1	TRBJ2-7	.	TGCGCCAGCAGCCAAGATTCCCTAGCGGGGGGGCGAACCTACGAGCAGTACTTC	CASSQDSLAGGRTYEQYF
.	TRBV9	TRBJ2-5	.	TGTGCCAGCAGCGCGGAGGGGGAGACCCAGTACTTC	CASSAEGETQYF
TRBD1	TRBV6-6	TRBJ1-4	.	TGTGCCAGCACCCCGACAGGGGGCGACGAAAAACTGTTTTTT	CASTPTGGDEKLFF
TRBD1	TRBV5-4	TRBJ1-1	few	TGTGCCAGCAAAGACAGGGGATCTGAAGCTTTCTTT	CASKDRGSEAFF
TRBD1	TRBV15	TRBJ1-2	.	TGTGCCACCAGCTCTCGGACAGAGGACAGGGGTGGCTACACCTTC	CATSSRTEDRGGYTF
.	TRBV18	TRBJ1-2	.	TGTGCCAGCTCCCCTCAAGTGGGAGGGGTACGCTACACCTTC	CASSPQVGGVRYTF
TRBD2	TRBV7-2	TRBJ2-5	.	TGTGCCAGCAGCTCTCGGACTAGCCCCTCAGAGACCCAGTACTTC	CASSSRTSPSETQYF
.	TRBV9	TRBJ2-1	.	TGTGCCAGCAGCGTAGATTGGCAAGGATCCTACAATGAGCAGTTCTTC	CASSVDWQGSYNEQFF
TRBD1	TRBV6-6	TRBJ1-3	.	TGTGCCAGCAGCCTGTGGACAGGTGGAAACACCATATATTTT	CASSLWTGGNTIYF
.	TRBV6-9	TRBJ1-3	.	TGTGCCAGCAGTTATCGAAACACCATATATTTT	CASSYRNTIYF
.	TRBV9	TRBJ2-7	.	TGTGCCAGCAGCGTAAAGGCGGGGCTGGCTGAGCAGTACTTC	CASSVKAGLAEQYF
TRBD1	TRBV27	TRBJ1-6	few	TGTGCCAGCAGTTCCGGGACAGGAGGGTGGAATTCACCCCTCCACTTT	CASSSGTGGWNSPLHF
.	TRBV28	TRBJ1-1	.	TGTGCCAGCAGTCCACCCATCCAGGGTCCGAGGGTTAAAACTGAAGCTTTCTTT	CASSPPIQGPRVKTEAFF
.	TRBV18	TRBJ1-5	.	TGTGCCAGCTCACAGTACCGGGACTCAATCGGCCAGCCCCAGCATTTT	CASSQYRDSIGQPQHF
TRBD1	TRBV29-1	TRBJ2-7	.	TGCAGCGTCGATCACTTTCCGACAGGGCAGGACGAGCAGTACTTC	CSVDHFPTGQDEQYF
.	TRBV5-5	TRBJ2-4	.	TGTGCCAGCAGCTTTGGAGGGGCCGGTCAGTACTTC	CASSFGGAGQYF
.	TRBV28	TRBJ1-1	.	TGTGCCAGCAGCCAGGGCGGTAACACTGAAGCTTTCTTT	CASSQGGNTEAFF
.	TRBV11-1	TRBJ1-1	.	TGTGCCAGCGCCAATCAGGGCAACACTGAAGCTTTCTTT	CASANQGNTEAFF
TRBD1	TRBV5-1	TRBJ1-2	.	TGCGCCAGCAGCAAACAGGGGGCTTATGGCTACACCTTC	CASSKQGAYGYTF
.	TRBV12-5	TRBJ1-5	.	TGTGCTAGTGTCTCCAGGGAGGGGAATCAGCCCCAGCATTTT	CASVSREGNQPQHF
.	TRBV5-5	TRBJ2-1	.	TGTGCCAGCAGCCGGGACGTTGAGTTCTACAATGAGCAGTTCTTC	CASSRDVEFYNEQFF
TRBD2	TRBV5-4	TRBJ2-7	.	TGTGCTTACCAGCGGGGGGGCCGGTACGAGCAGTACTTC	CAYQRGGRYEQYF
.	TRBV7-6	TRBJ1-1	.	TGTGCCAGCAGCTTCACAAGCGGAACAAGTGAAGCTTTCTTT	CASSFTSGTSEAFF
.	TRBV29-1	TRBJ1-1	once	TGCAGCGGGCGACAGGCGAACACTGAAGCTTTCTTT	CSGRQANTEAFF
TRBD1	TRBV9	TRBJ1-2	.	TGTGCCAGCAGCCTCGGACAGGGGTTGCACTATGGCTACACCTTC	CASSLGQGLHYGYTF
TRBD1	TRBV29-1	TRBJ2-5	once	TGCAGCGTTGCGGGCCGAGACAGGGTGGACGAGACCCAGTACTTC	CSVAGRDRVDETQYF
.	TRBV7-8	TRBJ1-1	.	TGTGCCAGCAGCTTAGCGCAGAAAGGGAACACTGAAGCTTTCTTT	CASSLAQKGNTEAFF
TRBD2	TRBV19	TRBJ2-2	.	TGTGCCAGTAGTAGAAGTAGCGGGGGGGCCGACACCGGGGAGCTGTTTTTT	CASSRSSGGADTGELFF
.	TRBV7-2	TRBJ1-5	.	TGTGCCAGCAGCCGTGCGGGTACCAAGGTGCCCCAGCATTTT	CASSRAGTKVPQHF
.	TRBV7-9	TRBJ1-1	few	TGTGCCAGCAGCTTAGGGGACCGAATCAACACTGAAGCTTTCTTT	CASSLGDRINTEAFF
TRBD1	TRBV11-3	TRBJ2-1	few	TGTGCCAGCAGCTTAGGGCCCGGACAGGGGAATGAGCAGTTCTTC	CASSLGPGQGNEQFF
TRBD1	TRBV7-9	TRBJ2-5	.	TGTGCCAGCAGCTCTGGACAGGGGATGGCCCAGTACTTC	CASSSGQGMAQYF
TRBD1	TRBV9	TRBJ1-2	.	TGTGCCAGCAGCAAGGGACAGGGGAAGGAGAATGGCTACACCTTC	CASSKGQGKENGYTF
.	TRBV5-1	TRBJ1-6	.	TGCGCCAGCAGCTTGAATTCGGCCGGGAATTCACCCCTCCACTTT	CASSLNSAGNSPLHF
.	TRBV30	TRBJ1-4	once	TGTGCCTGGAGTGTACGAGACAACTGGAATGAAAAACTGTTTTTT	CAWSVRDNWNEKLFF
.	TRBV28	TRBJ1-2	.	TGTGCCAGCAACGTAAGGGGGGAAGGGGGCTACACCTTC	CASNVRGEGGYTF
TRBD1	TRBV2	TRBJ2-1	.	TGTGCCAGCAGTCTACGACAGGGGTCCTACAATGAGCAGTTCTTC	CASSLRQGSYNEQFF
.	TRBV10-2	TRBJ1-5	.	TGCGCCAGCAGTGGGAGGGATCAGCCCCAGCATTTT	CASSGRDQPQHF
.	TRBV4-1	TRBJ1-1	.	TGCGCCAGCAGCCAAGGTGGGGGGAACACTGAAGCTTTCTTT	CASSQGGGNTEAFF
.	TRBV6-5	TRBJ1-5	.	TGTGCCAGCAGTCCAGGGTTCTCCCAGCCCCAGCATTTT	CASSPGFSQPQHF
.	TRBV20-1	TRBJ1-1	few	TGCAGTGCTAGGGATAACACTGAAGCTTTCTTT	CSARDNTEAFF
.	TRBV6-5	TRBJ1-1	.	TGTGCCAGCAGTCGAGGGGTAAAAGTAAAAGCTGAAGCTTTCTTT	CASSRGVKVKAEAFF
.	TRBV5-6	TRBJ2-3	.	TGTGCCAGCAGCCCCCTAGCGCGAAGTGCCTCTGATACGCAGTATTTT	CASSPLARSASDTQYF
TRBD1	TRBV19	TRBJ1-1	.	TGTGCCAGTACCCCCCTGGCCGGGACAGTGGGGACTGAAGCTTTCTTT	CASTPLAGTVGTEAFF
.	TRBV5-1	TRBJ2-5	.	TGCGCCAGCAGGATGTTAGGAGGGGAGACCCAGTACTTC	CASRMLGGETQYF
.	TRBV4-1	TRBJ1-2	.	TGCGCCAGCAGCCAAGAGGAAGTGCGCCCCTTCTATGGTGGGACCTTC	CASSQEEVRPFYGGTF
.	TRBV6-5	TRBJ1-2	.	TGTGCCAGCAGTTCCACGGCTGGAGGCTACACCTTC	CASSSTAGGYTF